This T cell receptor (beta chain) was recovered during a study of blood T cells in healthy people across ages. The V and J ends lost 3 bases and 0 bases respectively, with 2 bases between them. The CDR3 contains 11 residues. CDR1 is DFQATT and CDR2 is SNEGSKA in the germline V gene (reference sequence). Next came a second PCR, run for about 6 to 11 cycles, which used a sample-barcoded 5' primer along with a J-beta primer mix. Each of the samples gave a minimum of 3 million paired-end reads that contained CDR3. TCRdb recomputed calls from the 5' RACE reads with MiXCR, one row per CDR3 protein. The sample includes around 940,000 distinct CDR3 sequences, roughly 50% of them seen just once. Notes on the study in general: Investigators treated diversity estimates from one million T cells as underestimates. Long-lived donors exceeded aged donors in naive CD4+ cells and diversity.

Every sample yielded at least 7 million isolated PBMCs. With regard to this clonotype: No antigen is known for it.

This chain joins TRBV20-1 and TRBJ1-2, with no clear D. The sequence was obtained from a woman in her fifties or sixties in good health. The material sequenced was blood. In DNA form, the CDR3 reads TGCAGTGCTAGTACTAACTATGGCTACACCTTC. Translated, it gives CSASTNYGYTF.